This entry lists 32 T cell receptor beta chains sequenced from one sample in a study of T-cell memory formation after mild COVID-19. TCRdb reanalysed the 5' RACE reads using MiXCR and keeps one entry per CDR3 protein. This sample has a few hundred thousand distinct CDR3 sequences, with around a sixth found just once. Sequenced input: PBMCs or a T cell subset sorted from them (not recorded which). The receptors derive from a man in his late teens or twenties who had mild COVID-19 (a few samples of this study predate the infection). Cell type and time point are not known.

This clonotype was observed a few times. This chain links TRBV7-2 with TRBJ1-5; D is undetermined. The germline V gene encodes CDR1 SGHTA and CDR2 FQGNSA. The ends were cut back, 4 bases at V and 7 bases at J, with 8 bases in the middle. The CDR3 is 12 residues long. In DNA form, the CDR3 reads TGTGCCAGCAGCTCGCTACAGCAGCCCCAGCATTTT. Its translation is CASSSLQQPQHF.

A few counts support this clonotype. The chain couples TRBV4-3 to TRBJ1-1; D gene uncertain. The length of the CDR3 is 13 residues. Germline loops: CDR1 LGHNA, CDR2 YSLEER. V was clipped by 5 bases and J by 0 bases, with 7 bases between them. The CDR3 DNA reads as TGCGCCAGCAGCGATTTAATGAACACTGAAGCTTTCTTT. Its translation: CASSDLMNTEAFF.

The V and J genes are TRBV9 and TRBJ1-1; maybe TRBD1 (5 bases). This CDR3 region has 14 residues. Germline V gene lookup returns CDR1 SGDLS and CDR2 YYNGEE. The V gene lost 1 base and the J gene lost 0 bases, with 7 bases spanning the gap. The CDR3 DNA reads TGTGCCAGCAGCGTAAAAGGGGTGAACACTGAAGCTTTCTTT. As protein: CASSVKGVNTEAFF.

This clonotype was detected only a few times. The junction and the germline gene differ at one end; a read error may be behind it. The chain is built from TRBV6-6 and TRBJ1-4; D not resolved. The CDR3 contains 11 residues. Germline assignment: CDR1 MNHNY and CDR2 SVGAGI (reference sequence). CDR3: CASSYGENRLF. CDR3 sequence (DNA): TGTGCCAGCAGTTATGGGGAAAACCGCCTTTTT.

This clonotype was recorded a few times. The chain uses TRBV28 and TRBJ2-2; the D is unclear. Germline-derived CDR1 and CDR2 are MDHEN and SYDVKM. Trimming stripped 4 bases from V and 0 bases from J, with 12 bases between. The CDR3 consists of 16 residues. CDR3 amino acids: CASSSPSTSNTGELFF. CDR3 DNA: TGTGCCAGCAGTTCCCCCTCAACGTCGAACACCGGGGAGCTGTTTTTT. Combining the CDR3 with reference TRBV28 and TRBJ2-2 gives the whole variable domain DVKVTQSSRYLVKRTGEKVFLECVQDMDHENMFWYRQDPGLGLRLIYFSYDVKMKEKGDIPEGYSVSREKKERFSLILESASTNQTSMYLCASSSPSTSNTGELFFGEGSRLTVL.

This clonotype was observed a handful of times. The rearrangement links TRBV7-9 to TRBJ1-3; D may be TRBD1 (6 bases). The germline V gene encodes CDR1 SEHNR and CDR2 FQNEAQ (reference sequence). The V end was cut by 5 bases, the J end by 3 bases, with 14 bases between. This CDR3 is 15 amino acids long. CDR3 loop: CASSIGQLLGNTIYF. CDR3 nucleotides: TGTGCCAGCAGCATCGGACAGTTACTTGGAAACACCATATATTTT.

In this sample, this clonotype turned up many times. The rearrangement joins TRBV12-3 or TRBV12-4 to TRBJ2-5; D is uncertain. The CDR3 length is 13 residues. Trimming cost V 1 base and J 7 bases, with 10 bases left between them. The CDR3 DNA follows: TGTGCCAGCAGTTTAGGACTTAAAGGGACCCAGTACTTC. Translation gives CASSLGLKGTQYF.

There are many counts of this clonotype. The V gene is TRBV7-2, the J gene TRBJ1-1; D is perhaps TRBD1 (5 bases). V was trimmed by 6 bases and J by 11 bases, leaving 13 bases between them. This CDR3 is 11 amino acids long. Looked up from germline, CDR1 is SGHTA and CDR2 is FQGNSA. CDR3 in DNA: TGTGCCAGCAGGCTCGAAGAGGGGGCTTTCTTT. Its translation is CASRLEEGAFF.

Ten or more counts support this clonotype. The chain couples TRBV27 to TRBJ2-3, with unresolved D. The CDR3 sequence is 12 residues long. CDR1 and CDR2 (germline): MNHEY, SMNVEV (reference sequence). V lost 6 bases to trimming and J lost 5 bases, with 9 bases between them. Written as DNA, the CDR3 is TGTGCCAGCAGCTTAAACGGAGATACGCAGTATTTT. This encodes CASSLNGDTQYF.

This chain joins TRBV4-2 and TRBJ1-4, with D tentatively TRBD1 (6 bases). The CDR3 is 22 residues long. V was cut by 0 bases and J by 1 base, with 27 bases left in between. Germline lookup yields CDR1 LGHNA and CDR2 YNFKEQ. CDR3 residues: CASSQDLPTSLLRGLTNEKLFF. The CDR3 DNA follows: TGTGCCAGCAGCCAAGACCTCCCCACGTCCTTACTAAGGGGGTTAACTAATGAAAAACTGTTTTTT.

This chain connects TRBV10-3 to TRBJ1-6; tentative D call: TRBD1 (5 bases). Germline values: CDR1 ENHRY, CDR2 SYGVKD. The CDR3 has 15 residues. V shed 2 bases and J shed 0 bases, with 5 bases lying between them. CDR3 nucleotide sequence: TGTGCCATCAGTGAGCAGGGCTCCTATAATTCACCCCTCCACTTT. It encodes CAISEQGSYNSPLHF.

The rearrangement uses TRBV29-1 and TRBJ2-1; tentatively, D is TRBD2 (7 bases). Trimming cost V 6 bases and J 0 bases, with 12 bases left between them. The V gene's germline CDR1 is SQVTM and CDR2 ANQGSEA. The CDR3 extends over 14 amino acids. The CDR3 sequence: CSVGGRGSYNEQFF. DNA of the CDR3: TGCAGCGTGGGGGGGCGGGGCTCCTACAATGAGCAGTTCTTC.

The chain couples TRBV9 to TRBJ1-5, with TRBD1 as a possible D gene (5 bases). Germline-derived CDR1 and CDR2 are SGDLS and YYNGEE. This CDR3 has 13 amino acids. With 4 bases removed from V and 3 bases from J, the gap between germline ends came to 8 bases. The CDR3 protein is CASSSGTNQPQHF. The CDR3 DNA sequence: TGTGCCAGCAGCTCCGGGACCAATCAGCCCCAGCATTTT.

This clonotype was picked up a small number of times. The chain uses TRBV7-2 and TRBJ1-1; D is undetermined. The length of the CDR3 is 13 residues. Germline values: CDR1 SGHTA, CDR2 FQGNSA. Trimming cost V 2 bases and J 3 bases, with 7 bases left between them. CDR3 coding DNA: TGTGCCAGCAGCTTAAATCTCGACACTGAAGCTTTCTTT. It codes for CASSLNLDTEAFF.

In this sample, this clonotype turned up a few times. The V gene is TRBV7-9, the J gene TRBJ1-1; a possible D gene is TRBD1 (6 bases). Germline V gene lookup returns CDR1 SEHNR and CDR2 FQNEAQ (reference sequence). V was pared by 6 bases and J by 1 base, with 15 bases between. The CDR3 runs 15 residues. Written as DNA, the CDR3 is TGTGCCAGCAGTCCCCGGACAGATCAGAACACTGAAGCTTTCTTT. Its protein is CASSPRTDQNTEAFF.

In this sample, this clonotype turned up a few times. CDR3 region: CASSLGQGDEQYV. CDR3 in DNA: TGTGCCAGCAGTTTGGGGCAGGGTGATGAGCAGTACGTC. The chain combines TRBV28 with TRBJ2-7; D perhaps matches TRBD1 (5 bases). CDR3 size: 13 residues. Germline V gives CDR1 MDHEN, CDR2 SYDVKM. V dropped 3 bases and J dropped 7 bases, with 13 bases sitting between them.

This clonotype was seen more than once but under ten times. Here the CDR3 reads CAWSVRGAAFF. For the CDR3, the DNA is TGTGCCTGGAGTGTAAGGGGGGCCGCGTTCTTC. The chain combines TRBV30 with TRBJ2-1; D may be TRBD1 or TRBD2 (6 bases each). Trimming removed 0 bases from V and 15 bases from J, with 12 bases in between. Germline assignment: CDR1 GTSNPN and CDR2 SVGIG (reference sequence). This CDR3 spans 11 amino acids.

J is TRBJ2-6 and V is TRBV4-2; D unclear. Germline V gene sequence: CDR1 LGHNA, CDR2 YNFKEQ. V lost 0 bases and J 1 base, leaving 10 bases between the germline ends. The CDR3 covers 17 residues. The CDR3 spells CASSQDIFQSGANVLTF. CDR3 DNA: TGTGCCAGCAGCCAAGATATTTTTCAGTCTGGGGCCAACGTCCTGACTTTC.

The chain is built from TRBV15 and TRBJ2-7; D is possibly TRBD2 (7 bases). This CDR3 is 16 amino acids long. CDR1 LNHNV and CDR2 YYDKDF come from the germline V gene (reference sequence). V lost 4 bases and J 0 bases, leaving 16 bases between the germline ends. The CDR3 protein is CATSTYGGLGSYEQYV. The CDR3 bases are TGTGCCACCAGCACCTACGGGGGGCTCGGCTCCTACGAGCAGTACGTC.

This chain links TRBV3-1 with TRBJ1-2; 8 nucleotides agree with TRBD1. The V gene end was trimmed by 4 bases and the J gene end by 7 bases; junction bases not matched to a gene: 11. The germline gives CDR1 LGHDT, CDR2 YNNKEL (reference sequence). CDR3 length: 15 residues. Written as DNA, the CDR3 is TGTGCCAGCAGCCCGTCCCGGACAGGGAGCCCTGGCTACACCTTC. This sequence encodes CASSPSRTGSPGYTF.

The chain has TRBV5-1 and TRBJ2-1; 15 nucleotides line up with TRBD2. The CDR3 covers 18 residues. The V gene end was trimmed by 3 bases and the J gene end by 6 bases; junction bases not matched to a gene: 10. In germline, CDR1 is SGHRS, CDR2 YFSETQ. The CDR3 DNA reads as TGCGCCAGCAGCTCCCAGGGACTAGCGGGGGGACAGGGCAATGAGCAGTTCTTC. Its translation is CASSSQGLAGGQGNEQFF.

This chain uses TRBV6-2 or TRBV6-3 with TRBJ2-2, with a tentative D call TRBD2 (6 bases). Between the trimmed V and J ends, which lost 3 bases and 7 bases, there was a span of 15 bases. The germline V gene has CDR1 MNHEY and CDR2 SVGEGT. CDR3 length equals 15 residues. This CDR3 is CASSYTEGHNGELFF. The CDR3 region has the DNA TGTGCCAGCAGTTATACGGAGGGTCATAACGGGGAGCTGTTTTTT.

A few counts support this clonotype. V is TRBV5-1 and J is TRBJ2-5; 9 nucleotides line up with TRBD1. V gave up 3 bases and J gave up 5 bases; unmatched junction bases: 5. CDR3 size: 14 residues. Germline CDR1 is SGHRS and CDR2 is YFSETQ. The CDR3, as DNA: TGCGCCAGCAGCTGGACAGGGGTGGGGGAGACCCAGTACTTC. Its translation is CASSWTGVGETQYF.

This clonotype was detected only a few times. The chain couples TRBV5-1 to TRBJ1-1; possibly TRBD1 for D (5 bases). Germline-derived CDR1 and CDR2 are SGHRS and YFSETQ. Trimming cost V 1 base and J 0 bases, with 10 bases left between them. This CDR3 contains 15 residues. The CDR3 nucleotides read TGCGCCAGCAGCTTGTGGGACGGGTTGAACACTGAAGCTTTCTTT. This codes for CASSLWDGLNTEAFF.

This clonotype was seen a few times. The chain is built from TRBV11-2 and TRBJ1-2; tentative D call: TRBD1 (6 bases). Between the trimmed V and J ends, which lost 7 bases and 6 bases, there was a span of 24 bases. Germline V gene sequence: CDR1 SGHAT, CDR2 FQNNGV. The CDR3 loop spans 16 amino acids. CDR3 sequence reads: CASTILAGGVRHGYTF. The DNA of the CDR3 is TGTGCCAGCACTATCTTAGCGGGGGGCGTTCGCCATGGCTACACCTTC.

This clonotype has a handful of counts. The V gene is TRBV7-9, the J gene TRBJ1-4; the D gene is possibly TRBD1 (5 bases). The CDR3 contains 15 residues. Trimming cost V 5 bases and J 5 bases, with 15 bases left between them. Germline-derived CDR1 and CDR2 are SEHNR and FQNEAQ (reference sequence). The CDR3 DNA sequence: TGTGCCAGCAGCATCAGGACCTGGGGGAATGAAAAACTGTTTTTT. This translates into CASSIRTWGNEKLFF.

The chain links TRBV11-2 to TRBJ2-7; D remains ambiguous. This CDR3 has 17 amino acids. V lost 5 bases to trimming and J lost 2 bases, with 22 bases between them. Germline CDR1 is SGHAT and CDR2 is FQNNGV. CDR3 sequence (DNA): TGTGCCAGCAGCCCAAACCGAGGCAGCATCACCACCTACGAGCAGTACTTC. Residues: CASSPNRGSITTYEQYF.

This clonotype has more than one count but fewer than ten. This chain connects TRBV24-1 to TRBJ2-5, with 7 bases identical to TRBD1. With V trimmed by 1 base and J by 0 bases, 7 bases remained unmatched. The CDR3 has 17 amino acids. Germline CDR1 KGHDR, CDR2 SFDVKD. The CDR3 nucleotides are TGTGCCACCAGTGATTTCGGGGACAGTACATACCAAGAGACCCAGTACTTC. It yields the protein CATSDFGDSTYQETQYF.

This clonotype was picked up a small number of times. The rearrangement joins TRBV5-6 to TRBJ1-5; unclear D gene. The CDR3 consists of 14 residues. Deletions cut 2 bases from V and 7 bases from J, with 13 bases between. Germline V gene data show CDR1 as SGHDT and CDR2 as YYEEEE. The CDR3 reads CASSFFRGVQPQHF. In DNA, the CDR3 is TGTGCCAGCAGCTTCTTTCGCGGGGTGCAGCCCCAGCATTTT.

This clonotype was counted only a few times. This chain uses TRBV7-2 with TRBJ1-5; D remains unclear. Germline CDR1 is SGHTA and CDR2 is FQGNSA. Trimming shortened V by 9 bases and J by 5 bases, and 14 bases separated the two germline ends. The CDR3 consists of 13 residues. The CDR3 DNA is TGTGCCAGTGGTGAGAGGGTGCATCAGCCCCAGCATTTT. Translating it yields CASGERVHQPQHF. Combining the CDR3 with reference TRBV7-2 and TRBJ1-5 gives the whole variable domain GAGVSQSPSNKVTEKGKDVELRCDPISGHTALYWYRQSLGQGLEFLIYFQGNSAPDKSGLPSDRFSAERTGGSVSTLTIQRTQQEDSAVYLCASGERVHQPQHFGDGTRLSIL.

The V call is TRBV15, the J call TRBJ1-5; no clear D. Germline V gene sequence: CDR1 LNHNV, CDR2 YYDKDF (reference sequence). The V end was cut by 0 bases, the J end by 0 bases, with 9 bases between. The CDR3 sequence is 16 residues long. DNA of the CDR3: TGTGCCACCAGCAGAGAAGAGTTTTATAGCAATCAGCCCCAGCATTTT. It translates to CATSREEFYSNQPQHF.

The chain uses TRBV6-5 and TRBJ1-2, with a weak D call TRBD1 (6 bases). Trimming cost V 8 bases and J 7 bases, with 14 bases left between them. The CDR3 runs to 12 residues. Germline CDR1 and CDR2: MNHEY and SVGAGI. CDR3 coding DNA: TGTGCCAGCGGATCACAGGGATTTGGCTACACCTTC. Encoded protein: CASGSQGFGYTF.